These 5 T cell receptor beta chains came from one sample sequenced in a study of shared clonotypes between healthy human individuals. The assay was immunoSEQ multiplex PCR, and TCRdb's table has in-frame clones only and misses some. The sample has millions of clones; approximately 93% are singletons. Sequenced sample: naive CD4+ T cells from PBMCs. The subset: CD45RA+ positively selected. The receptors derive from a man in his late teens or twenties in good health. Some clones in this sample may be carry-over from other donors' samples.

This clone was seen only once. The sample contains more than one DNA sequence encoding this CDR3. The chain uses TRBV19 and TRBJ2-3, with no clear D. V was trimmed by 3 bases and J by 2 bases, leaving 9 bases between them. Per the germline V gene, CDR1 is LNHDA and CDR2 is SQIVND (reference sequence). This CDR3 has 14 amino acids. The DNA of the CDR3 is TGTGCCAGTAGTATCGGGCGGTCCACAGATACGCAGTATTTT. Encoded protein: CASSIGRSTDTQYF.

This rearrangement joins TRBV28 to TRBJ2-7; 8 bases are a match to TRBD2. CDR3 length equals 15 residues. Germline values: CDR1 MDHEN, CDR2 SYDVKM. The V segment lost 2 bases and the J segment 3 bases; nucleotides outside the gene matches: 6. The CDR3 coding sequence is TGTGCCAGCAGTTTACCGGGAGGGAGGTACTACGAGCAGTACTTC. Its translation is CASSLPGGRYYEQYF. Full variable domain (rest looked up from reference TRBV28 and TRBJ2-7): DVKVTQSSRYLVKRTGEKVFLECVQDMDHENMFWYRQDPGLGLRLIYFSYDVKMKEKGDIPEGYSVSREKKERFSLILESASTNQTSMYLCASSLPGGRYYEQYFGPGTRLTVT.

The rearrangement links TRBV5-1 to TRBJ2-7; the match to TRBD1 covers 8 bases. Germline CDR1 SGHRS, CDR2 YFSETQ. V lost 0 bases and J lost 6; bases outside the gene matches: 5. The CDR3 is 14 amino acids. In DNA, the CDR3 is TGCGCCAGCAGCTTGGGGACAGGGATTGGCGAGCAGTACTTC. This encodes CASSLGTGIGEQYF.

This chain connects TRBV6-1 to TRBJ1-5; TRBD1 might be the D (6 bases). V was shortened by 6 bases and J by 6 bases, with 18 bases between the two germline ends. The germline gives CDR1 MNHNS, CDR2 SASEGT. The CDR3 loop spans 15 amino acids. The CDR3 DNA follows: TGTGCCAGCAGACCACAGGGTATAGCCGTTCAGCCCCAGCATTTT. Amino acids: CASRPQGIAVQPQHF.

J is TRBJ2-5 and V is TRBV6-4, with D hard to call. The CDR3 runs 12 residues. V was cut by 2 bases and J by 5 bases, with 6 bases left in between. The V gene's germline CDR1 is MRHNA and CDR2 SNTAGT. For the CDR3, the DNA is TGTGCCAGCAGTGACGGCAACGAGACCCAGTACTTC. Translating gives CASSDGNETQYF.